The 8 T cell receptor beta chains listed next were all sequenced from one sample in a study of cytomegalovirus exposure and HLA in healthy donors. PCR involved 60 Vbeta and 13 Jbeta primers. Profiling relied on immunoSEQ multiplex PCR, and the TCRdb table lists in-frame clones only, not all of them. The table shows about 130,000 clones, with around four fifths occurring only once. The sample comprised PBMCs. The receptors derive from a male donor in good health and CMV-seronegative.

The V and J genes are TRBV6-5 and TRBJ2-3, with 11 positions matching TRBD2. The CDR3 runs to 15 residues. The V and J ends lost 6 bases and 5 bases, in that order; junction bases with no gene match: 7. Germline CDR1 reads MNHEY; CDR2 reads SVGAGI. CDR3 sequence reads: CASSLAGGRGDTQYF. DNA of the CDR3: TGTGCCAGCAGCTTAGCGGGGGGGCGGGGAGATACGCAGTATTTT.

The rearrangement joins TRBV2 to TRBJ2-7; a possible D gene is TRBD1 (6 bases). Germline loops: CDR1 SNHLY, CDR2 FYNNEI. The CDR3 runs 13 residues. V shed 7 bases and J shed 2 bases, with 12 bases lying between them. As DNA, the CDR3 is TGTGCCAGCAATTCAGGGGACCCCTACGAGCAGTACTTC. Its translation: CASNSGDPYEQYF. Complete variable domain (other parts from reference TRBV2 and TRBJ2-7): EPEVTQTPSHQVTQMGQEVILRCVPISNHLYFYWYRQILGQKVEFLVSFYNNEISEKSEIFDDQFSVERPDGSNFTLKIRSTKLEDSAMYFCASNSGDPYEQYFGPGTRLTVT.

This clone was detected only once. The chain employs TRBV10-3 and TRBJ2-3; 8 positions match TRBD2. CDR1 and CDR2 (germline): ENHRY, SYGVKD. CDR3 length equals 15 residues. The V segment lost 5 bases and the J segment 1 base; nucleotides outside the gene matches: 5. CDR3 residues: CAISRNSGGTDTQYF. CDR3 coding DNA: TGTGCCATCAGTAGGAATAGCGGGGGCACAGATACGCAGTATTTT.

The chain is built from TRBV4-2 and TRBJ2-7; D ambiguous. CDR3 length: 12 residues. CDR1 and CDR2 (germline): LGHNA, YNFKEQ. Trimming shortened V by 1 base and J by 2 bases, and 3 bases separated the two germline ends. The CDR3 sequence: CASSQGPYEQYF. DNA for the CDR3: TGTGCCAGCAGCCAAGGGCCCTACGAGCAGTACTTC.

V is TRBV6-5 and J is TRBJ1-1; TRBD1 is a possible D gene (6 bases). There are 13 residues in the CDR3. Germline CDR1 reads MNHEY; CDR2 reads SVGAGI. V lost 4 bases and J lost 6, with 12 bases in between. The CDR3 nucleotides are TGTGCCAGCAGTTTGGACCGGACAGCTGAAGCTTTCTTT. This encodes CASSLDRTAEAFF.

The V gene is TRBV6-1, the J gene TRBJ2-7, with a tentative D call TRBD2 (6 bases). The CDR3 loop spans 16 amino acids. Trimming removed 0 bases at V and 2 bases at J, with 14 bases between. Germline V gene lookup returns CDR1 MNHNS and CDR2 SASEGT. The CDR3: CASSEAAGTATYEQYF. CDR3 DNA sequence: TGTGCCAGCAGTGAAGCGGCCGGGACTGCAACCTACGAGCAGTACTTC.

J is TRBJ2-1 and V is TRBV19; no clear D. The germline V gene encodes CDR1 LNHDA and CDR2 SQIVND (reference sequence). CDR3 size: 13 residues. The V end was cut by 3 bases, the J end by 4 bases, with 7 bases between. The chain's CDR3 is CASSMVQYNEQFF. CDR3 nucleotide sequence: TGTGCCAGTAGTATGGTGCAGTACAATGAGCAGTTCTTC.

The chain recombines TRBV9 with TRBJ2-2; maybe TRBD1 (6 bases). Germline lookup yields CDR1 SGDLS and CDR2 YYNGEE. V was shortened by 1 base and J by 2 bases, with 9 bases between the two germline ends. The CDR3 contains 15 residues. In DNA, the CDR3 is TGTGCCAGCAGCGTAAGCAGGGGCAACACCGGGGAGCTGTTTTTT. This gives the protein CASSVSRGNTGELFF.